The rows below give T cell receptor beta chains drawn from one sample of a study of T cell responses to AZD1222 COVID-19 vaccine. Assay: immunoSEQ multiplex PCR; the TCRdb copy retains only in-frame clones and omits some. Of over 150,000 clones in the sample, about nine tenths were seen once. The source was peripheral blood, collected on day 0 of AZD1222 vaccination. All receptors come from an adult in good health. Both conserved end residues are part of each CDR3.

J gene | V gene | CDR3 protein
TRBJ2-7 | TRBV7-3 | CASSPGQNSYEQYF
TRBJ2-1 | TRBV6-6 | CASISGNEQFF
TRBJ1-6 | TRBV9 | CASSEGAGNSPLHF
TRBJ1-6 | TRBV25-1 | CASSEGRASSYNSPLHF
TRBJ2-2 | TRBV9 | CASSVASLAGGAGGELFF
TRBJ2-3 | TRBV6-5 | CASSTPGQAEQYF
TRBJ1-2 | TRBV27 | CASSPGQRTNYGYTF
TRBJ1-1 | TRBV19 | CASSTLGVTEAFF
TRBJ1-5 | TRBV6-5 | CASRFGTGQNQPQHF
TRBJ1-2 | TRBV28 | CASSFRGLDGYTF
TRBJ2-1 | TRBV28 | CASSLVWRNEQFF
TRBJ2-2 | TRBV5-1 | CASSADRGFTGELFF
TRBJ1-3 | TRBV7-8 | CASSLGGGIAGNTIYF
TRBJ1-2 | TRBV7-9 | CASSPTGYGDGYTF
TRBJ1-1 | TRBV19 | CASSMRASTEAFF
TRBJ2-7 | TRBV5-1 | CASSWRGIGYEQYF
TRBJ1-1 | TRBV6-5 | CASRSTGNTEAFF
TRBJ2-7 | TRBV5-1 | CASSFSPSYEQYF
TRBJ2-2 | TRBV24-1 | CATSQDLTRGNTGELFF
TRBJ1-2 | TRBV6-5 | CASSAGGVIAGYTF
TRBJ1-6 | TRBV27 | CASSLAQGGSPLHF
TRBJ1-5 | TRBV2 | CASSDSRSYQPQHF
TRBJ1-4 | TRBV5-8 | CASSPRTGATNEKLFF
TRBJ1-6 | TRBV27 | CASSLSPGENSPLHF
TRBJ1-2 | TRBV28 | CASISGWENWGYTF
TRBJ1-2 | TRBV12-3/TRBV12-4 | CASSPAPEYGYTF
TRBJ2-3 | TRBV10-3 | CAIKVNGRSADTQYF
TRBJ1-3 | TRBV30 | CAWKHRNTIYF
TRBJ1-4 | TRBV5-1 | CASSSPEGANEKLFF
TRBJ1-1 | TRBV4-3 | CASSQEITNTEAFF
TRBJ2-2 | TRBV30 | CAWRRTSRNTGELFF